This T cell receptor beta chain emerged from a study of blood T cell repertoires in COVID-19. Study overall: The United States, Italy and Spain were the sources of the acute and convalescent COVID-19 samples. The cDNA or gDNA used as material had been derived from T cells, B-cell-depleted T cells, or PBMCs.

This CDR3 has 16 residues. Per germline, CDR1 LGHNA and CDR2 YSLEER. Trimming shortened V by 0 bases and J by 2 bases, and 12 bases separated the two germline ends. Measured with immunoSEQ multiplex PCR; TCRdb has only the in-frame clones, and not every one. Of 200,000 to 250,000 clones in the sample, 82% were seen once. The receptor was derived from a woman aged 70 to 79 with acute or convalescent COVID-19. The chain combines TRBV4-3 with TRBJ2-3, with D tentatively TRBD1 (6 bases). Input material: peripheral blood. CDR3 in DNA: TGCGCCAGCAGCCAAGATGTCAGGGGATACACAGATACGCAGTATTTT. It yields the protein CASSQDVRGYTDTQYF.